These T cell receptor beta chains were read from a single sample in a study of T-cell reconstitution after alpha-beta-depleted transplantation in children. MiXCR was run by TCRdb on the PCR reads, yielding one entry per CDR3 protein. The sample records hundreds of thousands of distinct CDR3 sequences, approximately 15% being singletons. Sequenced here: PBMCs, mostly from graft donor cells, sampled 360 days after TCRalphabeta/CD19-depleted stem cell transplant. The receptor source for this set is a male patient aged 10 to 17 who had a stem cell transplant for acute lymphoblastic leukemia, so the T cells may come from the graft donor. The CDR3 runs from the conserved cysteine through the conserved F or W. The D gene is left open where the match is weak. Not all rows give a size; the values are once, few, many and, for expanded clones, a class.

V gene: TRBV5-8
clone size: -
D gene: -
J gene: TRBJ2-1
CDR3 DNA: TGTGCCAGCAACCAATGGGGGGTCAATGAGCAGTTCTTC
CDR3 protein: CASNQWGVNEQFF

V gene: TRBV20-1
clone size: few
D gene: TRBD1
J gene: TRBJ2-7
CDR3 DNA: TGCAGTGCTAGAGAGATGGGGAGACAGGGGGCGTACGAGCAGTACTTC
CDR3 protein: CSAREMGRQGAYEQYF

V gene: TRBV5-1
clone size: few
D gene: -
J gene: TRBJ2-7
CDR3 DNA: TGCGCCAGCAGCAGTGAACTCCTCTACGAGCAGTACTTC
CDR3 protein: CASSSELLYEQYF

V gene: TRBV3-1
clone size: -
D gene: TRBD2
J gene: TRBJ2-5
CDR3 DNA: TGTGCCAGCAGCCCACGGGCTAGCGGGAGGTACCAAGAGACCCAGTACTTC
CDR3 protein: CASSPRASGRYQETQYF

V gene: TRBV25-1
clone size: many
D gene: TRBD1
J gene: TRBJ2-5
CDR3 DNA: TGTGCCAGCAGTGAGCCCGGGTCAGGGGGCGTGAAGACCCAGTACTTC
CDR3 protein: CASSEPGSGGVKTQYF

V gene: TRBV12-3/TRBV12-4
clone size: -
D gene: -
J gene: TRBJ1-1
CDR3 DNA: TGTGCCAGCAGTTTAGCCGGTCTGATGAACACTGAAGCTTTCTTT
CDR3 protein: CASSLAGLMNTEAFF

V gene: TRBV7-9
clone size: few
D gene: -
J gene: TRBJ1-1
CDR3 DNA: TGTGCCAGCAGCCGTCCCCGGGGGGGCGACATGAACACTGAAGCTTTCTTT
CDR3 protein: CASSRPRGGDMNTEAFF

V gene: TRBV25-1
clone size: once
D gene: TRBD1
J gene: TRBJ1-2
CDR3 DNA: TGTGCCAGCCTCGGACAGGGTACTAACTATGGCTACACCTTC
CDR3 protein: CASLGQGTNYGYTF

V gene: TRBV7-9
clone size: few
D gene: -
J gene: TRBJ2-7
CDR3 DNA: TGTGCCAGCAGCTTTACAGGAGGGGACCCCTACGAGCAGTACTTC
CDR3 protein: CASSFTGGDPYEQYF

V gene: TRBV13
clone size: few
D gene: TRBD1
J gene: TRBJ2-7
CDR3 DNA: TGTGCCAGCAGCGCCCTAGGGGGCCGGAACGAGCAGTACTTC
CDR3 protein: CASSALGGRNEQYF

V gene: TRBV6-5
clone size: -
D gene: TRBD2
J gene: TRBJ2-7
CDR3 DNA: TGTGCCAGCAGTTACTCGACTAGCGGGGTCCTCTACGAGCAGTACTTC
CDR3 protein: CASSYSTSGVLYEQYF

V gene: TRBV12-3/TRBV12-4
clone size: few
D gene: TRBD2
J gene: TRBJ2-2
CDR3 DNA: TGTGCCAGCAGTTTAGCAGGGAGGGCCGGGGAGCTGTTTTTT
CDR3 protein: CASSLAGRAGELFF

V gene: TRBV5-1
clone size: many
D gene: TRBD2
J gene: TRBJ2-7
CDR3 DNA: TGCGCCAGCAGCCTTAGCGGGAGCGAGCAGTACTTC
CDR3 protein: CASSLSGSEQYF

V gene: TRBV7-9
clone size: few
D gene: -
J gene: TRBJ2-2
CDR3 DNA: TGTGCCAGCAGCCCCTCTCTTACCGGGGAGCTGTTTTTT
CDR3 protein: CASSPSLTGELFF

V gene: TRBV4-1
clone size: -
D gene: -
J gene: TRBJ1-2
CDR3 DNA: TGCGCCAGCAGCCAAGAGCAGGGGCGGGCTAGTGGCTACACCTTC
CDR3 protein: CASSQEQGRASGYTF

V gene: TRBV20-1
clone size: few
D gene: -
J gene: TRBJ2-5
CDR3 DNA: TGCAGTGCTTGCGGCCGACCGGGAGAAGAGACCCAGTACTTC
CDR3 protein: CSACGRPGEETQYF

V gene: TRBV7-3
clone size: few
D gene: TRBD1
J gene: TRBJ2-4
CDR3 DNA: TGTGCCAGCAGCTGGACAGGGGTAGCCAAAAACATTCAGTACTTC
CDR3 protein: CASSWTGVAKNIQYF

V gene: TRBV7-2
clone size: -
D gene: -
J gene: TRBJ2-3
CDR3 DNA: TGTGCCAGCAGCTACACCTTTAAAACAGATACGCAGTATTTT
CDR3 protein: CASSYTFKTDTQYF

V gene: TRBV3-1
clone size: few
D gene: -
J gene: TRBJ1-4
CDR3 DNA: TGTGCCAGCAGCCCCCCCACGGGGTGGAATGAAAAACTGTTTTTT
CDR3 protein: CASSPPTGWNEKLFF

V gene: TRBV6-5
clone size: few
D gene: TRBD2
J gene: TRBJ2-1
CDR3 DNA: TGTGCCAGCAGCCACCCACTAGCGGGGGCCTACAATGAGCAGTTCTTC
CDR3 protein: CASSHPLAGAYNEQFF

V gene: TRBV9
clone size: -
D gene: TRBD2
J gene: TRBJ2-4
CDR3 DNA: TGTGCCAGCAGCGTAGGACTAGCGGGACCCCACGGCGGCAAAAACATTCAGTACTTC
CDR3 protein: CASSVGLAGPHGGKNIQYF

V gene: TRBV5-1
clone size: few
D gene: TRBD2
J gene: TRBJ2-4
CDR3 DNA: TGCGCCAGCAGTGGCGGGAGGAACAAAAACATTCAGTACTTC
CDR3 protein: CASSGGRNKNIQYF

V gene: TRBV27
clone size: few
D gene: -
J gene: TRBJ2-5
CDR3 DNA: TGTGCCAGCAGTGGGGTTTACAGGGTACAAGAGACCCAGTACTTC
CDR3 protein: CASSGVYRVQETQYF

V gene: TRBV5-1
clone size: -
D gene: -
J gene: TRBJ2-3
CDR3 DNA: TGCGCCAGCAGCTTGGATTCAGGTGATTATACGCAGTATTTT
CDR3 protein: CASSLDSGDYTQYF

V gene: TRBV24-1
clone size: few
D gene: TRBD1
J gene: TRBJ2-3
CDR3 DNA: TGTGCCACCAGTGACCCGGGACAGAACACAGATACGCAGTATTTT
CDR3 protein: CATSDPGQNTDTQYF

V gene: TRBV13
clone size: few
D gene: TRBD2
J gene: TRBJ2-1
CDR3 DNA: TGTGCCAGCAGCTTAGGACTAGCGGGAGAGGTCAATGAGCAGTTCTTC
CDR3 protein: CASSLGLAGEVNEQFF

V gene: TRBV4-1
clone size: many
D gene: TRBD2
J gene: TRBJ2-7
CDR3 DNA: TGCGCCAGCAGCCATGTACAGACTAGCGGAACACCCTACGAGCAGTACTTC
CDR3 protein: CASSHVQTSGTPYEQYF

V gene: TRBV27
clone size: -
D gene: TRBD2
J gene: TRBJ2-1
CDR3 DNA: TGTGCCAGCAGCCGCTGGGCCGGGACTAGTTTAGGTGAGCAGTTCTTC
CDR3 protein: CASSRWAGTSLGEQFF

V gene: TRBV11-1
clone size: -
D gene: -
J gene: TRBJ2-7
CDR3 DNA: TGTGCCAGCAGCTTAGCATACAGGGGGAGCCGGGAGGGCCCTTACGAGCAGTACTTC
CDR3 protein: CASSLAYRGSREGPYEQYF

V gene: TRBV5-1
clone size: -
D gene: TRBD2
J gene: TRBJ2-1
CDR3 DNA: TGCGCCAGCAGCTCTACCCCTAGCGGGAGGGCCCATGAGCAGTTCTTC
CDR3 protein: CASSSTPSGRAHEQFF

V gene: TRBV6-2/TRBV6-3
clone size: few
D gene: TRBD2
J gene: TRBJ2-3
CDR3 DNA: TGTGCCAGCAGTCTCCCGGGACTAGCGGGAGTAGTGATTACGACAGATACGCAGTATTTT
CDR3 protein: CASSLPGLAGVVITTDTQYF

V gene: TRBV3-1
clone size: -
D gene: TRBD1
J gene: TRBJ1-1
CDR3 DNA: TGTGCCAGCAGCGGGACAGGGATCTTGAACACTGAAGCTTTCTTT
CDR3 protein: CASSGTGILNTEAFF

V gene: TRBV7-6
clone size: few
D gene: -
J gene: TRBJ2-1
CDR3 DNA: TGTGCCAGCAGCTTAGGCGGGGGCTACATCTCCTACAATGAGCAGTTCTTC
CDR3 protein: CASSLGGGYISYNEQFF

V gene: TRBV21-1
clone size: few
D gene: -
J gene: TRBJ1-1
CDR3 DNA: TGTGCCAGCTTTAAATTCCTGAACACTGAAGCTTTCTTT
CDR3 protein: CASFKFLNTEAFF

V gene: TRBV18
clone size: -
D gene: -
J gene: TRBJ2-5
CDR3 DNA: TGTGCCAGCTCACCAAGCCCACCGGCGGTCCAAGAGACCCAGTACTTC
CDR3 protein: CASSPSPPAVQETQYF

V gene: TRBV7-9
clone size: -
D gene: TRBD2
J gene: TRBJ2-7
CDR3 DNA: TGTGCCAGCAGCTTAAATGAGGGAAGCGGGAGGTGGTACTTC
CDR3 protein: CASSLNEGSGRWYF

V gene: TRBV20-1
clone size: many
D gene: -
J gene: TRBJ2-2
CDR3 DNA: TGCAGTGCTCAAGCCCGAGATTTAAACACCGGGGAGCTGTTTTTT
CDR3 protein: CSAQARDLNTGELFF

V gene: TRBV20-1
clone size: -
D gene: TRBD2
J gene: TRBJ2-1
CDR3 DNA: TGCAGTGCTTTCTCAAGCGGGAGGGCCGGAAATGAGCAGTTCTTC
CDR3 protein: CSAFSSGRAGNEQFF

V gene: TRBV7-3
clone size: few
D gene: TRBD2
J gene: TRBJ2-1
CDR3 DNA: TGTGCCAGCAGCTCTATAGCGGGAGGGCCACATGAGCAGTTCTTC
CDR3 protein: CASSSIAGGPHEQFF

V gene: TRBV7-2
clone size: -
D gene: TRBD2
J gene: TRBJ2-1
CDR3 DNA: TGTGCCAGCAGCTTGGCCGGGACTAGCGGGACGGCTGAGCAGTTCTTC
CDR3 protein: CASSLAGTSGTAEQFF

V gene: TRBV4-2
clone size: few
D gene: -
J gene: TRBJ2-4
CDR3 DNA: TGTGCCAGCAGCCCTCCAGGGGCGAACGGGAACATTCAGTACTTC
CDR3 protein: CASSPPGANGNIQYF

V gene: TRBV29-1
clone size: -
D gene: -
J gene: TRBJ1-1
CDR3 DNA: TGCAGCGTTGAAGGTACGGGTGAAGCTTTCTTT
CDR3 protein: CSVEGTGEAFF

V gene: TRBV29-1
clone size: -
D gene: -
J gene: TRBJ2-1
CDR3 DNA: TGCAGCACCCCGGGACGGAGCAACAATGAGCAGTTCTTC
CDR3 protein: CSTPGRSNNEQFF

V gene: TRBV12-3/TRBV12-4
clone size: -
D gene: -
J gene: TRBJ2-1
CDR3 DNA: TGTGCCAGCGGGACGGGGGTCCGGGGGGAGCAGTTCTTC
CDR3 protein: CASGTGVRGEQFF

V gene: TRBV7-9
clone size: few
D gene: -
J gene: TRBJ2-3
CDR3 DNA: TGTGCCAGCAGCAACTCAGAGACGCAGTATTTT
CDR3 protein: CASSNSETQYF

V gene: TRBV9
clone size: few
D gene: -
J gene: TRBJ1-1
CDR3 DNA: TGTGCCAGCAGCGTTCAACCGGGACAAAAGAACACTGAAGCTTTCTTT
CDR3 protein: CASSVQPGQKNTEAFF